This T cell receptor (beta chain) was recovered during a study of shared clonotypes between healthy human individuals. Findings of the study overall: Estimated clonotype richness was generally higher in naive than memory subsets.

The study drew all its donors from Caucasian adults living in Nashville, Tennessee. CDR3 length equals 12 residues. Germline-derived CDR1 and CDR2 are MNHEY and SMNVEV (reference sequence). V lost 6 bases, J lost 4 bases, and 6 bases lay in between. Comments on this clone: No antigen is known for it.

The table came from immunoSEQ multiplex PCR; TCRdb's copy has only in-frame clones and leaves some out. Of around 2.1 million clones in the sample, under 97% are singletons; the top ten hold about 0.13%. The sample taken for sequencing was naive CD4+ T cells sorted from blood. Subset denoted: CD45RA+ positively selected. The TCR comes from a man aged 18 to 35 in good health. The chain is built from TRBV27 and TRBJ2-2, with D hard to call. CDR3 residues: CASSSITGELFF. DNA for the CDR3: TGTGCCAGCAGCTCCATCACCGGGGAGCTGTTTTTT.